The present entry profiles one T cell receptor gamma chain with its context. This clone has a handful of counts. This clone's antigen is unknown. Base quality data are lacking; no much larger clone is found one base away. These data come from a study of Vδ1+ human thymocytes (dated by TCRdb to 2017 to 2018). In the study overall: As a data resource, the study described the mRNA-level TRG and TRD CDR3 repertoires of highly purified Vdelta1+ thymocytes obtained from young children. The multiplex-based CDR3 amplicon strategy had previously been validated against 5'RACE-based CDR3 amplicon generation methods. Broad study findings and their caveats: Unlike the oligoclonal repertoires in peripheral blood, the thymic TRG and TRD repertoires appeared highly polyclonal, with Gaussian CDR3 length distributions. Even though sort purity was high, roughly 20% of thymic TRD sequences were Vdelta2 (and few were Vdelta3), which was not the case for the peripheral blood Vdelta1+ controls. Because no clustering by age or sex was seen, donors were not stratified by age or sex in the analyses. Because unexpected Vdelta2 sequences could lead to misinterpretation of bulk repertoire data, the authors recommended using highly purified populations and validating at the single-cell level. Many TRG clonotypes were found to be shared between donors (up to roughly 6.9x10^3), whereas TRD repertoires were found to be essentially private (max about 100 shared).

RNA extraction was carried out with the RNeasy mini kit, and reverse transcription was then done using Superscript III. Multiplex PCR was used to generate CDR3 amplicons, with pooled V-gene forward primers and a constant-region reverse primer carrying Illumina adaptor overhangs. After gel purification, the amplicons were indexed with Nextera index primers during 7 to 8 additional PCR cycles and then purified using AMPure XP beads. Libraries were sequenced on an Illumina MiSeq with paired-end 250 bp reads, dual indexing and about 21% PhiX spike-in. The authors' pipeline ran thus. Read quality was checked with FastQC, and TRG read pairs were merged using ea-utils fastq-join. Sequences were annotated with IMGT/HighV-QUEST, keeping only productive sequences with unambiguous V-gene assignment; clonotypes were defined by identical CDR3 sequence. For downstream analysis, VDJtools 1.1.1, tcR 2.2.3, Treemap and vegan Shannon diversity in R 3.4.4 were used. Clone calls in TCRdb were regenerated from the public reads with CATT, after which identical DNA sequences shared one row. TCRdb, not the authors, supplied the V and J calls. The sample table contains approximately 40,000 gamma-chain clones; only one count was recorded for about 19% of them. 1.5% to 2% of the sample is held by the ten biggest clonotypes.

CDR3 length: 9 amino acids, cysteine to phenylalanine. Only the CDR3 part of the read is kept: 27 bases, read in frame from the first base. Per the germline V gene (reference sequence), GITISATS is the CDR1 and ISYDGTV is the CDR2. From V the trimming removes 2 bases and from J it removes 14 bases, while the gene matches leave 3 bases of the junction unaccounted for. Thymic samples were depleted of alphabeta T cells, then CD3+ TCRVdelta1+ TCRVdelta2- thymocytes were FACS-sorted. The purity of the sorted Vdelta1+ thymocytes was between roughly 97% and 99.6%. Thymic specimens came from seven to nine paediatric patients undergoing corrective cardiac surgery, aged from roughly 5 days to 15 months. Thymic tissue was dispersed and mononuclear cells isolated on a Histopaque-1077 density gradient. For staining, the antibodies used were anti-TCRVdelta1 clone TS8.2, anti-TCRVdelta2 clone B6, anti-CD3 clone HIT3a and anti-TCRalphabeta clone IP26.

The sequence was obtained from a girl less than two years old who had congenital heart surgery. What was sequenced was Vdelta1+ gamma-delta thymocytes from the thymus. The intended sense of this specimen's cell subset or site label: FACS-sorted CD3+ TCRalphabeta- TCRVdelta1+ TCRVdelta2- thymocytes. The sequence joins TRGV9 to TRGJ1 or TRGJ2. The CDR3: CALWEAQLF. The base sequence is TGTGCCTTGTGGGAGGCTCAACTCTTT.